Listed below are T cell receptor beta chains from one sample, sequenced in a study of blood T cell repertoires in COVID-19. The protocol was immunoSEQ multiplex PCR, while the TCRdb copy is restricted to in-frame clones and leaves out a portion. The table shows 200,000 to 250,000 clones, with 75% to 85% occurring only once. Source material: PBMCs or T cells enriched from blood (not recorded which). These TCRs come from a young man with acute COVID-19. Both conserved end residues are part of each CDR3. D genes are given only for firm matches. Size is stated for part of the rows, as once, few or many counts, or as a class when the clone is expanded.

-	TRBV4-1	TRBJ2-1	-	CASSQEGGVSYNEQFF	TGCGCCAGCAGCCAAGAAGGGGGGGTCTCCTACAATGAGCAGTTCTTC
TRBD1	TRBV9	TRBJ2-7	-	CPRSVGGGQGHEQYF	TGTCCCCGCAGCGTAGGGGGGGGACAGGGCCACGAGCAGTACTTC
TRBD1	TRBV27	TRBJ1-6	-	CASSPRQGAKHF	TGTGCCAGCAGTCCGAGACAGGGGGCTAAGCACTTT
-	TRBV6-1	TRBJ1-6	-	CASSEVAAGNSPLHF	TGTGCCAGCAGTGAGGTGGCGGCGGGTAATTCACCCCTCCACTTT
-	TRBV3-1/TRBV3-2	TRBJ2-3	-	CASSRGSGSDTQYF	TGTGCCAGCAGCCGAGGGTCGGGGTCAGATACGCAGTATTTT
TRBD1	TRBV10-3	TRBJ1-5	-	CAIRQGVNQPQHF	TGTGCCATCCGACAGGGGGTGAATCAGCCCCAGCATTTT
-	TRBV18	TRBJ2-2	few	CASSPLAIGETGELFF	TGTGCCAGCTCACCCCTAGCTATCGGAGAGACCGGGGAGCTGTTTTTT
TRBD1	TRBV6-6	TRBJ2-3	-	CASSPTEGAGYIDTQYF	TGTGCCAGCAGTCCGACTGAGGGGGCCGGTTATATAGATACGCAGTATTTT
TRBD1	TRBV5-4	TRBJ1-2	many	CASSWRTGNNGYTF	TGTGCCAGCAGCTGGAGGACAGGGAATAATGGCTACACCTTC
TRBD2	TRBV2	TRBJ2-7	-	CASDSSGDSYEQYF	TGTGCCAGCGATTCTAGCGGGGACTCCTACGAGCAGTACTTC
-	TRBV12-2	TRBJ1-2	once	CASRFPRGLGVYTF	TGTGCAAGTCGCTTTCCCAGGGGGCTTGGAGTCTACACCTTC
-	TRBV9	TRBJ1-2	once	CASSSTGDYGYTF	TGTGCCAGCAGCAGTACAGGTGACTATGGCTACACCTTC
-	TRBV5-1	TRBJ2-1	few	CASSFTAGAYSYNEQFF	TGCGCCAGCAGCTTCACCGCGGGGGCCTACTCCTACAATGAGCAGTTCTTC